Described below is a single T cell receptor beta chain sequence and its context. Its antigen is as yet unknown. These data belong to a study of T cells in localized non-small cell lung cancer. The study, taken as a whole, reports: Appearance in adjacent lung was seen for a median 57 of the top 100 tumor clones.

Libraries were prepared by immunoSEQ multiplex PCR; TCRdb keeps only in-frame clonotypes and omits some of them. Of fewer than 15,000 clones in the sample, 80% to 85% were seen once. The CDR3 runs 12 residues. Germline V lookup: CDR1 MNHEY, CDR2 SVGAGI. Trimming removed 5 bases at V and 5 bases at J, with 9 bases between. The V and J genes are TRBV6-5 and TRBJ1-2; D remains unclear. This specimen consisted of peripheral blood, obtained before any cancer treatment. This sequence originates from a female donor over 55 with stage I squamous cell lung carcinoma. The CDR3 sequence: CASSRLGYGYTF. The CDR3 nucleotides are TGTGCCAGCAGTCGTTTGGGATATGGCTACACCTTC.